These T cell receptor beta chains were read from a single sample in a study of blood T cell repertoires in COVID-19. Repertoires were generated with immunoSEQ multiplex PCR, while TCRdb's copy carries only in-frame clones and drops some. Of about 120,000 clones listed, 79% are singletons. Sequencing was done on a sample of peripheral blood. The receptors originated from an elderly woman with acute or convalescent COVID-19. The CDR3 runs from the conserved cysteine through the conserved F or W. D genes are given only for firm matches. Size tells how often a clone was seen (once, few, many) or the class of an expanded clone, and some rows leave it out.

d_call clone_size j_call v_call cdr3_aa cdr3_nt
. . TRBJ1-2 TRBV5-4 CASSSNWSEGYTF TGTGCCAGCAGCTCAAATTGGTCCGAGGGCTACACCTTC
. . TRBJ2-1 TRBV7-8 CASSRAPSSLDQFF TGTGCCAGCAGCCGAGCCCCTAGTTCCCTGGATCAGTTCTTC
. . TRBJ2-1 TRBV7-6 CASSFGMGGNNEQFF TGTGCCAGCAGCTTCGGGATGGGGGGTAACAATGAGCAGTTCTTC
TRBD2 few TRBJ2-1 TRBV7-3 CASSPTSGNSYNEQFF TGTGCCAGCAGCCCAACTAGCGGCAACTCCTACAATGAGCAGTTCTTC
. . TRBJ1-1 TRBV18 CASSPLPNTNTEAFF TGTGCCAGCTCACCATTGCCTAATACGAACACTGAAGCTTTCTTT
TRBD1 few TRBJ1-2 TRBV6-5 CASSFEQGTLGYTF TGTGCCAGCAGTTTCGAACAGGGGACCCTTGGCTACACCTTC
TRBD1 . TRBJ2-1 TRBV4-3 CASSQEVDRGRADEQFF TGCGCCAGCAGCCAAGAAGTCGACAGGGGTCGGGCGGATGAGCAGTTCTTC
. . TRBJ2-7 TRBV12-3/TRBV12-4 CASSLSSHEQYF TGTGCCAGCAGTTTGTCCTCCCACGAGCAGTACTTC
. . TRBJ1-5 TRBV7-9 CASSLDGQGPQHF TGTGCCAGCAGCTTAGACGGCCAGGGGCCCCAGCATTTT
. . TRBJ1-2 TRBV7-9 CASSFLDSNYGYTF TGTGCCAGCAGCTTTCTCGACAGCAACTATGGCTACACCTTC
. . TRBJ1-2 TRBV25-1 CASSEYWAGYGYTF TGTGCCAGCAGTGAATATTGGGCTGGCTATGGCTACACCTTC
. . TRBJ1-1 TRBV28 CASSLFQLNTEAFF TGTGCCAGCAGTTTATTTCAGTTGAACACTGAAGCTTTCTTT